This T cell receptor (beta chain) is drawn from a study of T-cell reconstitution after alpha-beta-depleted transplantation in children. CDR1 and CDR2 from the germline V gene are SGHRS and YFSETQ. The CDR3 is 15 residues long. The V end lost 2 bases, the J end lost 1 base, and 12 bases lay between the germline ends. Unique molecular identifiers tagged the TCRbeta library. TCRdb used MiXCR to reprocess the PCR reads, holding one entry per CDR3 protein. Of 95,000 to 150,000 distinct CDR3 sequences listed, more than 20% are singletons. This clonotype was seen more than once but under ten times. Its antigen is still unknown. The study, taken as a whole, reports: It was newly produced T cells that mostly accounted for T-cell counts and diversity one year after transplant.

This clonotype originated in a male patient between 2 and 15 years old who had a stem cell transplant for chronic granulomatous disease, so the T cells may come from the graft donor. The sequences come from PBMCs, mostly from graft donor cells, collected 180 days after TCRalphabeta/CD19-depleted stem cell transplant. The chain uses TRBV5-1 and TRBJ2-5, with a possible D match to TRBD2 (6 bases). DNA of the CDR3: TGCGCCAGCAGCTTCCTCGCGGGGCCCCAAGAGACCCAGTACTTC. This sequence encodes CASSFLAGPQETQYF.